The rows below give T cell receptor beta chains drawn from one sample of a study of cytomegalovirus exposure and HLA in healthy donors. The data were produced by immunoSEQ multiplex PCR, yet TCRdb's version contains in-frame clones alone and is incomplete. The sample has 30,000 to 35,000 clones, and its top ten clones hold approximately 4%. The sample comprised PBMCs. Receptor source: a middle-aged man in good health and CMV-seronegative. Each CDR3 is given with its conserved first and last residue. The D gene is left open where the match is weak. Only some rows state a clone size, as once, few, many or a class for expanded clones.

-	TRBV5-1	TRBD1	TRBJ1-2	TGCGCCAGCAGTCAAGGACAGGAGGGCGGCTACACCTTC	CASSQGQEGGYTF
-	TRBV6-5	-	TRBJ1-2	TGTGCCAGCAGTTACTACCCTGTGGAGGGCGGCTATGGCTACACCTTC	CASSYYPVEGGYGYTF
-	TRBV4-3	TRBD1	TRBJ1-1	TGCGCCAGCAGCCAAGAGGGACAGGGCACTGAAGCTTTCTTT	CASSQEGQGTEAFF
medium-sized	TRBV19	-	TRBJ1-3	TGTGCCAGTAGTATAGGAGGGGGGGTTGGAAACACCATATATTTT	CASSIGGGVGNTIYF
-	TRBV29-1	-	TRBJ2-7	TGCAGCGTTGCGGACAGTTCCTACGAGCAGTACTTC	CSVADSSYEQYF
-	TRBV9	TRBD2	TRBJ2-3	TGTGCCAGCAGCGTAGCTTTGGCTAGCGGAACTAGCACAGATACGCAGTATTTT	CASSVALASGTSTDTQYF
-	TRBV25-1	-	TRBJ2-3	TGTGCCAGCACCTCGAGTATCAGCACAGATACGCAGTATTTT	CASTSSISTDTQYF
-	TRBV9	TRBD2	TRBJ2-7	TGTGCCAGCAGCGTGTCTAGCGGGCCCCTCACCGAGCAGTACTTC	CASSVSSGPLTEQYF
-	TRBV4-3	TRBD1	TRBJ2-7	TGCGCCAGCAGCCGAGAGACAGGGGAATACGAGCAGTACTTC	CASSRETGEYEQYF
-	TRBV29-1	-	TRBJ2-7	TGCAGCGGTGAAAGGAGGGATTGGGGAGTCTCCTACGAGCAGTACTTC	CSGERRDWGVSYEQYF
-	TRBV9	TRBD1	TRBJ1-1	TGTGCCAGCAGCCCAGGGGGCCGGAACACTGAAGCTTTCTTT	CASSPGGRNTEAFF
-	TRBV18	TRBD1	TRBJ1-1	TGTGCCAGCCGTGACGGACAGGGCTTGGCAGCTTTCTTT	CASRDGQGLAAFF
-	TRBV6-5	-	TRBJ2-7	TGTGCCAGCAGTTACTCGACATCCTACGAGCAGTACTTC	CASSYSTSYEQYF
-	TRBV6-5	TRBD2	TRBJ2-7	TGTGCCAGCAGTCTTAGCGGGGCCTCCTACGAGCAGTACTTC	CASSLSGASYEQYF
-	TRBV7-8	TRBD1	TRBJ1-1	TGTGCCAGCAGCACCTACAGGGGGCCGAGCACTGAAGCTTTCTTT	CASSTYRGPSTEAFF
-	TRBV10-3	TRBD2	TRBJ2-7	TGTGCCATCAGTGAGTTAGGGACTAGCGGAGTTACTATCTACGAGCAGTACTTC	CAISELGTSGVTIYEQYF
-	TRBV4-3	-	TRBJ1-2	TGCGCCAGCAGCCAAGATCAGGTGCCCGAAAAGACCTATGGCTACACCTTC	CASSQDQVPEKTYGYTF
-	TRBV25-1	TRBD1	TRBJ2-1	TGTGCCAGCGCCGGGACAGGGGGCAATGATGAGCAGTTCTTC	CASAGTGGNDEQFF
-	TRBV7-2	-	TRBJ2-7	TGTGCCAGCAGCCCAGGACAGACTTGGGGGCAGTACTTC	CASSPGQTWGQYF
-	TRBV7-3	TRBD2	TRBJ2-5	TGTGCCAGCAGCCGGACTAGCGGGAGACAAGAGACCCAGTACTTC	CASSRTSGRQETQYF
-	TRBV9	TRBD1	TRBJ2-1	TGTGCCAGCAGCGCAGGGGGTTCTAACAATGAGCAGTTCTTC	CASSAGGSNNEQFF
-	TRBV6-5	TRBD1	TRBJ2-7	TGTGCCAGCAGTTACCGGGACAGCTCCTACGAGCAGTACTTC	CASSYRDSSYEQYF
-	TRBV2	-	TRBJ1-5	TGTGCCAGCAGTGCGCAGGTTCTTCAGCCCCAGCATTTT	CASSAQVLQPQHF
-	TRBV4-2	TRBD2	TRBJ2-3	TGTGCCAGCAGCCAAGTCCGTGGGAGGGCAGGTACGCAGTATTTT	CASSQVRGRAGTQYF
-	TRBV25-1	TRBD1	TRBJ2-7	TGTGCCAGCAGTGATGGAGTTGGGACAGTTCTGTACGAGCAGTACTTC	CASSDGVGTVLYEQYF
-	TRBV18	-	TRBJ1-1	TGTGCCAGCTCACCCCAGGGCCAGGAGAACACTGAAGCTTTCTTT	CASSPQGQENTEAFF
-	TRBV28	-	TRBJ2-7	TGTGCCAGCAGTTTTAAGGGGGAGCAGTACTTC	CASSFKGEQYF
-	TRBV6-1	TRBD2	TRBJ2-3	TGTGCCAGCAGTGAAGCCGCGGGAGAGGCAGATACGCAGTATTTT	CASSEAAGEADTQYF
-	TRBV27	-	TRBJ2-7	TGTGCCAGCAGGGACAATACCTACGAGCAGTACTTC	CASRDNTYEQYF
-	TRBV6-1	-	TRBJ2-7	TGTGCCAGCAGTGAACAAGCGGGCGTCCCCTACGAGCAGTACTTC	CASSEQAGVPYEQYF
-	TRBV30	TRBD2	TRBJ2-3	TGTGCCTGGACTAGCGGGAGTAGGAGGACAGATACGCAGTATTTT	CAWTSGSRRTDTQYF
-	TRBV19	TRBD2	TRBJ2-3	TGTGCCAGTAGCAAATTCGGAGCGGGAGGGCAATATACGCAGTATTTT	CASSKFGAGGQYTQYF
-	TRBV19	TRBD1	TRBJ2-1	TGTGCCAGTAGTATAAGACCGGACAGGAGAGACAATGAGCAGTTCTTC	CASSIRPDRRDNEQFF
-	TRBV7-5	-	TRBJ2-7	TGTGCCAGCAAAACCTCGCGGCTAGCGCATAGGGAGCAGTACTTC	CASKTSRLAHREQYF
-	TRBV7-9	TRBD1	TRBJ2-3	TGTGCCAGCAGCGAAGGGACAGGGTTTTTTGCAGATACGCAGTATTTT	CASSEGTGFFADTQYF
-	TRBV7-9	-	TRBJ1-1	TGTGCCAGCACGGTGCACAGGGAGGAAGCTTTCTTT	CASTVHREEAFF
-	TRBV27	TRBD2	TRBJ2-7	TGTGCCAGCAGTCCCACTAGCGGTCCCTACGAGCAGTACTTC	CASSPTSGPYEQYF
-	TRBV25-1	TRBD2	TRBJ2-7	TGTGCCAGCAGTCAAACCAGAGCGGCTAGCGGGAGAGCCTACGAGCAGTACTTC	CASSQTRAASGRAYEQYF
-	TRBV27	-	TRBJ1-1	TGTGCCAGCAGTTTCGTGAGGAACACTGAAGCTTTCTTT	CASSFVRNTEAFF
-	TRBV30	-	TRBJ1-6	TGTGCCTGGAGCCGGACAGTCGAAAATTCACCCCTCCACTTT	CAWSRTVENSPLHF
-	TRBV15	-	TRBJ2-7	TGTGCCACCAGCAGAGACAAAACAGGCTTTTCCTCCTACGAGCAGTACTTC	CATSRDKTGFSSYEQYF
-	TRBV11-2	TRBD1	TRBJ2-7	TGTGCCAGCAGCTTGACCAGAACAGGGGTAAGCTACGAGCAGTACTTC	CASSLTRTGVSYEQYF
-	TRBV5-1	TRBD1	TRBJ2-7	TGCGCCAGCAGCGTTGGACAGGCCTACGAGCAGTACTTC	CASSVGQAYEQYF
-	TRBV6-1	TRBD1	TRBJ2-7	TGTGCCAGTAATAACAGGGGCGCCAGCTCCTACGAGCAGTACTTC	CASNNRGASSYEQYF
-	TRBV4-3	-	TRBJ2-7	TGCGCCAGCAGCCAAGATTTGGGGAAGGGGTCCTACGAGCAGTACTTC	CASSQDLGKGSYEQYF
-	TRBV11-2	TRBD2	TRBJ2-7	TGTGCCAGCAGCAAGGGGACTAGCGGGTACGAGCAGTACTTC	CASSKGTSGYEQYF
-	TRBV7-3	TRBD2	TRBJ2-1	TGTGCCAGCAGCCCTGGACTAGCGGGAGGGAGCTCCTACAATGAGCAGTTCTTC	CASSPGLAGGSSYNEQFF
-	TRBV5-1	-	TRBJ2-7	TGCGCCAGCAGCTTGGGAGCGGGTACCTACGAGCAGTACTTC	CASSLGAGTYEQYF
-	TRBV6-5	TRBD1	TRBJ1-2	TGTGCCAGCGCTATTCAGGACAGGGTGGGCGGCTACACCTTC	CASAIQDRVGGYTF
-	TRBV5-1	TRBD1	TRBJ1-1	TGCGCCAGCAGCTCTCCAGGGGGCACTGAAGCTTTCTTT	CASSSPGGTEAFF
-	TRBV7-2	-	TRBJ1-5	TGTGCCAGCAGCGCCCAGGCCCTTAGCAATCAGCCCCAGCATTTT	CASSAQALSNQPQHF
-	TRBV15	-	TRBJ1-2	TGTGCCACCAGCAGACCCGGGAAGGGCTATGGCTACACCTTC	CATSRPGKGYGYTF
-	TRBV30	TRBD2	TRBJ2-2	TGTGCCGGGAGTAGAAGCGGGAGGAACACCGGGGAGCTGTTTTTT	CAGSRSGRNTGELFF
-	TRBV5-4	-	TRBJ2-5	TGTGCCAGCAGCCCGGAGGTAGCGGAGACCCAGTACTTC	CASSPEVAETQYF
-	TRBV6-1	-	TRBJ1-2	TGTGCCAGCAGTGAAGGAGGTACCTATGGCTACACCTTC	CASSEGGTYGYTF
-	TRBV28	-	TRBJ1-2	TGTGTCGTCCCTGGACAATATGGCTACACCTTC	CVVPGQYGYTF
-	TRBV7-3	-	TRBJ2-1	TGTGCCAGCAGCTTAACGGGTGGGGCGGCCTTTAACAATGAGCAGTTCTTC	CASSLTGGAAFNNEQFF
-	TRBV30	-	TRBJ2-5	TGTGCTTGGACCCAAGAGAAGAACCAGTACTTC	CAWTQEKNQYF
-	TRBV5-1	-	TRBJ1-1	TGCGCCAGCAGCTTGGGGGCGAACACTGAAGCTTTCTTT	CASSLGANTEAFF
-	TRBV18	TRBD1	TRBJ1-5	TGTGCCAGCTCACCGGACAGGGCCCAGCCCCAGCATTTT	CASSPDRAQPQHF